Listed below are T cell receptor beta chains from one sample, sequenced in a study of cytomegalovirus exposure and HLA in healthy donors. The table came from immunoSEQ multiplex PCR; TCRdb's copy has only in-frame clones and leaves some out. The repertoire holds over 150,000 clones, with around 79% as singletons. Sequenced input: PBMCs. The receptors originated from a woman aged 18-35 years in good health and CMV-seronegative. Both conserved end residues are part of each CDR3. D genes are given only for firm matches. The size of a clone is reported for some rows only, either as once, few or many, or as a class for expanded clones.

D gene: -; J gene: TRBJ2-7; CDR3 length: 15; clone size: -; V gene: TRBV6-6; CDR3 protein: CASSYQGHPTDEQYF; CDR3 DNA: TGTGCCAGCAGTTACCAAGGACACCCGACGGACGAGCAGTACTTC
D gene: TRBD1; J gene: TRBJ2-7; CDR3 length: 15; clone size: -; V gene: TRBV28; CDR3 protein: CASRYRDRGPHEQYF; CDR3 DNA: TGTGCCAGCAGGTACCGGGACAGGGGGCCCCACGAGCAGTACTTC
D gene: -; J gene: TRBJ2-1; CDR3 length: 14; clone size: -; V gene: TRBV5-4; CDR3 protein: CASSLAVSGEGAFF; CDR3 DNA: TGTGCCAGCAGCTTGGCCGTCTCCGGGGAAGGAGCGTTCTTC
D gene: -; J gene: TRBJ2-3; CDR3 length: 15; clone size: few; V gene: TRBV7-2; CDR3 protein: CASSLAGGSTDTQYF; CDR3 DNA: TGTGCCAGCAGCTTAGCGGGAGGAAGCACAGATACGCAGTATTTT
D gene: TRBD1; J gene: TRBJ1-2; CDR3 length: 16; clone size: -; V gene: TRBV13; CDR3 protein: CASSLLWGQGVDGYTF; CDR3 DNA: TGTGCCAGCAGCTTACTGTGGGGACAGGGCGTGGATGGCTACACCTTC
D gene: -; J gene: TRBJ2-5; CDR3 length: 11; clone size: few; V gene: TRBV2; CDR3 protein: CASSVQETQYF; CDR3 DNA: TGTGCCAGCAGTGTACAAGAGACCCAGTACTTC
D gene: TRBD1; J gene: TRBJ1-2; CDR3 length: 15; clone size: -; V gene: TRBV5-1; CDR3 protein: CASSPQQGFPGGYTF; CDR3 DNA: TGCGCCAGCAGCCCCCAACAGGGGTTCCCCGGCGGCTACACCTTC
D gene: TRBD2; J gene: TRBJ2-1; CDR3 length: 15; clone size: -; V gene: TRBV28; CDR3 protein: CASSKAAGGPREQFF; CDR3 DNA: TGTGCCAGCAGTAAGGCAGCGGGGGGGCCCAGGGAGCAGTTCTTC
D gene: -; J gene: TRBJ1-6; CDR3 length: 15; clone size: once; V gene: TRBV9; CDR3 protein: CVSNGREGYNSPLHF; CDR3 DNA: TGTGTCAGCAACGGACGGGAGGGCTATAATTCACCCCTCCACTTT
D gene: -; J gene: TRBJ2-1; CDR3 length: 12; clone size: -; V gene: TRBV6-4; CDR3 protein: CASSDSGVEQFF; CDR3 DNA: TGTGCCAGCAGTGACTCAGGGGTTGAGCAGTTCTTC
D gene: -; J gene: TRBJ2-1; CDR3 length: 12; clone size: -; V gene: TRBV5-6; CDR3 protein: CASSRRYNEQFF; CDR3 DNA: TGTGCCAGCAGCCGGCGGTACAATGAGCAGTTCTTC
D gene: -; J gene: TRBJ2-5; CDR3 length: 14; clone size: -; V gene: TRBV5-1; CDR3 protein: CASSIDSPQETQYF; CDR3 DNA: TGCGCCAGCAGCATAGACAGCCCTCAAGAGACCCAGTACTTC
D gene: TRBD2; J gene: TRBJ2-2; CDR3 length: 13; clone size: -; V gene: TRBV15; CDR3 protein: CATVAGPTGELFF; CDR3 DNA: TGTGCCACTGTAGCGGGCCCCACCGGGGAGCTGTTTTTT
D gene: TRBD2; J gene: TRBJ2-7; CDR3 length: 15; clone size: few; V gene: TRBV6-6; CDR3 protein: CASSSVRLAGAEQYF; CDR3 DNA: TGTGCCAGCAGTTCCGTGCGTCTAGCGGGAGCCGAGCAGTACTTC
D gene: -; J gene: TRBJ1-1; CDR3 length: 14; clone size: -; V gene: TRBV4-1; CDR3 protein: CASSPGGTNTEAFF; CDR3 DNA: TGCGCCAGCAGCCCGGGGGGGACAAACACTGAAGCTTTCTTT
D gene: -; J gene: TRBJ2-7; CDR3 length: 15; clone size: -; V gene: TRBV7-2; CDR3 protein: CASSSPQTSFHEQYF; CDR3 DNA: TGTGCCAGCAGCTCTCCTCAGACTAGTTTCCACGAGCAGTACTTC
D gene: TRBD2; J gene: TRBJ2-7; CDR3 length: 16; clone size: few; V gene: TRBV5-6; CDR3 protein: CASSLYQAGGRHEQYF; CDR3 DNA: TGTGCCAGCAGCTTGTATCAAGCGGGAGGGCGGCACGAGCAGTACTTC
D gene: TRBD1; J gene: TRBJ1-2; CDR3 length: 13; clone size: few; V gene: TRBV11-2; CDR3 protein: CASSPGQGYGYTF; CDR3 DNA: TGTGCCAGCAGCCCGGGACAGGGCTATGGCTACACCTTC
D gene: TRBD1; J gene: TRBJ1-5; CDR3 length: 16; clone size: -; V gene: TRBV19; CDR3 protein: CASSSRTGIIFQPQHF; CDR3 DNA: TGTGCCAGTAGTTCGAGGACAGGGATTATTTTTCAGCCCCAGCATTTT
D gene: TRBD2; J gene: TRBJ2-7; CDR3 length: 14; clone size: -; V gene: TRBV6-4; CDR3 protein: CASDPGLGKYEQYF; CDR3 DNA: TGTGCCAGTGATCCGGGACTAGGCAAGTACGAGCAGTACTTC
D gene: TRBD1; J gene: TRBJ1-1; CDR3 length: 14; clone size: -; V gene: TRBV13; CDR3 protein: CASRLTGENTEAFF; CDR3 DNA: TGTGCCAGCAGATTAACAGGGGAGAACACTGAAGCTTTCTTT
D gene: -; J gene: TRBJ2-3; CDR3 length: 14; clone size: -; V gene: TRBV7-3; CDR3 protein: CASSLQGGPDTQYF; CDR3 DNA: TGTGCCAGCAGCTTACAGGGGGGCCCGGATACGCAGTATTTT
D gene: TRBD1; J gene: TRBJ1-2; CDR3 length: 14; clone size: -; V gene: TRBV28; CDR3 protein: CASHDRGRIYGYTF; CDR3 DNA: TGTGCCAGCCATGACAGGGGGCGCATCTATGGCTACACCTTC
D gene: TRBD1; J gene: TRBJ1-2; CDR3 length: 14; clone size: -; V gene: TRBV18; CDR3 protein: CASSPDRTNYGYTF; CDR3 DNA: TGTGCCAGCTCCCCGGACAGGACTAACTATGGCTACACCTTC
D gene: TRBD1; J gene: TRBJ1-3; CDR3 length: 17; clone size: -; V gene: TRBV19; CDR3 protein: CASSKSGQGVLGNTIYF; CDR3 DNA: TGTGCCAGTAGTAAATCGGGACAGGGGGTACTTGGAAACACCATATATTTT